One and the same sample provided the 15 T cell receptor beta chains below, sequenced in a study of blood T cell repertoires in COVID-19. The method was immunoSEQ multiplex PCR; TCRdb's version includes in-frame clones alone and lacks a portion of them. The sample consists of over 50,000 clones, over 70% of them appearing once. Sequenced sample: peripheral blood. The receptors derive from a human donor with active or convalescent COVID-19. The donor label of this sample is uncertain.

The rearrangement joins TRBV5-1 to TRBJ2-1; D remains ambiguous. The V and J ends lost 5 bases and 5 bases respectively, with 14 bases between them. From germline, CDR1 is SGHRS and CDR2 YFSETQ. This CDR3 has 14 residues. DNA of the CDR3: TGCGCCAGCAGGACTGCTCCAGAAGACAATGAGCAGTTCTTC. Its translation: CASRTAPEDNEQFF.

The chain links TRBV5-8 to TRBJ1-1, with TRBD1 as a possible D gene (6 bases). The CDR3 has 15 residues. Trimming removed 0 bases from V and 1 base from J, with 10 bases in between. The germline CDR1 and CDR2 sequences are SGHTS and YDEGEE. This CDR3 is CASSLAGAGNTEAFF. The CDR3 DNA sequence: TGTGCCAGCAGCTTGGCAGGGGCAGGGAACACTGAAGCTTTCTTT.

This chain uses TRBV14 with TRBJ2-6, with D unresolved. CDR3 length equals 15 residues. Per the germline V gene, CDR1 is SGHDN and CDR2 is FVKESK. V was pared by 3 bases and J by 1 base, with 7 bases between. The CDR3 bases are TGTGCCAGCAGCCAGGCAAGATCTGGGGCCAACGTCCTGACTTTC. Translation: CASSQARSGANVLTF.

The sample holds one count of this clone. J is TRBJ1-2 and V is TRBV5-8, with 7 nucleotides matching TRBD1. V trimming: 3 bases; J trimming: 8 bases; junction bases outside the gene matches: 16. This CDR3 spans 16 amino acids. CDR1 and CDR2 from the germline V gene are SGHTS and YDEGEE. Here the CDR3 DNA reads TGTGCCAGCAGCTCAGGGACAGTAGGCCTGAGGGGGGGCTACACCTTC. It codes for CASSSGTVGLRGGYTF.

The sample holds a few counts of this clone. The V and J genes are TRBV5-1 and TRBJ2-5; 8 bases align to TRBD1. The CDR3 is 15 residues long. Germline V gene data show CDR1 as SGHRS and CDR2 as YFSETQ. V lost 7 bases to trimming and J lost 5 bases; unmatched junction nucleotides: 13. In DNA form, the CDR3 reads TGCGCCAGCCACGTGGGCAGGGGGCGCGTGGAGACCCAGTACTTC. Translating gives CASHVGRGRVETQYF.

This clone is a singleton in its sample. This chain joins TRBV6-5 and TRBJ2-2, with a tentative D call TRBD1 (6 bases). Germline V gene sequence: CDR1 MNHEY, CDR2 SVGAGI. CDR3 length equals 14 residues. V was trimmed by 6 bases and J by 7 bases, leaving 15 bases between them. The DNA of the CDR3 is TGTGCCAGCAGGCGAAACAGGGATAACGGGGAGCTGTTTTTT. Residues: CASRRNRDNGELFF.

V is TRBV11-2 and J is TRBJ2-1; no clear D. The CDR3 is 12 amino acids. Germline CDR1 SGHAT, CDR2 FQNNGV. The ends were cut back, 5 bases at V and 7 bases at J, with 9 bases in the middle. The CDR3 here is CASSLSWNEQFF. The DNA of the CDR3 is TGTGCCAGCAGCCTCAGTTGGAATGAGCAGTTCTTC.

V usage is TRBV24-1 and J usage is TRBJ1-5, with D possibly TRBD1 on 5 matching bases. This CDR3 comprises 15 residues. Germline V gene data show CDR1 as KGHDR and CDR2 as SFDVKD. The V gene lost 4 bases and the J gene lost 6 bases, with 15 bases spanning the gap. As DNA, the CDR3 is TGTGCCACCAGTGACCCGGGGGGGGACGGTCAGCCCCAGCATTTT. Encoded protein: CATSDPGGDGQPQHF.

The chain combines TRBV7-2 with TRBJ1-1; D may be TRBD1 (6 bases). Trimming stripped 5 bases from V and 1 base from J, with 8 bases between. Germline values: CDR1 SGHTA, CDR2 FQGNSA. The CDR3 extends over 13 amino acids. In nucleotides, the CDR3 is TGTGCCAGCAGCGTACAGGGGAACACTGAAGCTTTCTTT. Its translation is CASSVQGNTEAFF. Looking up the rest from reference TRBV7-2 and TRBJ1-1 gives the full variable domain: GAGVSQSPSNKVTEKGKDVELRCDPISGHTALYWYRQSLGQGLEFLIYFQGNSAPDKSGLPSDRFSAERTGGSVSTLTIQRTQQEDSAVYLCASSVQGNTEAFFGQGTRLTVV.

V usage is TRBV6-2 or TRBV6-3 and J usage is TRBJ2-7; 7 bases map to TRBD2. The CDR3 spans 15 residues. Per germline, CDR1 MNHEY and CDR2 SVGEGT. V trimming: 2 bases; J trimming: 5 bases; junction bases outside the gene matches: 9. Here the CDR3 reads CASSYLTSRSDEQYF. CDR3 nucleotides: TGTGCCAGCAGTTACCTGACTAGCCGATCGGACGAGCAGTACTTC.

The rearrangement links TRBV5-1 to TRBJ1-6; D may be TRBD1 (5 bases). V was pared by 5 bases and J by 5 bases, with 14 bases between. The CDR3 spans 15 residues. Germline-derived CDR1 and CDR2 are SGHRS and YFSETQ. The chain's CDR3 is CASSYSARDNSPLHF. Written as DNA, the CDR3 is TGCGCCAGCAGTTACTCCGCCAGGGATAATTCACCCCTCCACTTT. Using reference TRBV5-1 and TRBJ1-6 for the parts outside the CDR3, the full variable domain is KAGVTQTPRYLIKTRGQQVTLSCSPISGHRSVSWYQQTPGQGLQFLFEYFSETQRNKGNFPGRFSGRQFSNSRSEMNVSTLELGDSALYLCASSYSARDNSPLHFGNGTRLTVT.

The chain couples TRBV5-6 to TRBJ2-3; a possible D gene is TRBD2 (7 bases). Germline V gives CDR1 SGHDT, CDR2 YYEEEE. V was cut by 7 bases and J by 0 bases, with 12 bases left in between. The CDR3 is 14 residues long. CDR3 nucleotide sequence: TGTGCCAGCGGCAGCGGGACAAGCACAGATACGCAGTATTTT. Encoded protein: CASGSGTSTDTQYF.

This rearrangement joins TRBV12-3 or TRBV12-4 to TRBJ1-1, with 9 bases lining up with TRBD1. The CDR3 contains 13 residues. After removal of 3 bases from V and 11 bases from J, the junction contained 7 bases not matched to a gene. The CDR3 loop is CASSFTGGAEAFF. The CDR3 DNA is TGTGCCAGCAGTTTCACAGGGGGCGCCGAGGCTTTCTTT.

This clone ranks as medium-sized. V and J are TRBV10-1 and TRBJ2-7; TRBD2 matches 12 bases. The CDR3 runs to 17 residues. J lost 1 base, V lost 5 bases, and 9 bases had no gene match. The germline V gene encodes CDR1 WNHNN and CDR2 SYGVQD (reference sequence). DNA for the CDR3: TGCGCCAGCAGTACAAGGAGGCTAGCGGGAGGGTCCTACGAGCAGTACTTC. Its protein is CASSTRRLAGGSYEQYF.

The rearrangement joins TRBV6-6 to TRBJ2-3, with D perhaps TRBD2 (5 bases). The CDR3 runs 12 residues. Trimming pared 6 bases from V and 1 base from J, leaving 5 bases between. Germline V gene lookup returns CDR1 MNHNY and CDR2 SVGAGI (reference sequence). CDR3 nucleotides: TGTGCCAGCAGGGGAGGCACAGATACGCAGTATTTT. Translated: CASRGGTDTQYF.